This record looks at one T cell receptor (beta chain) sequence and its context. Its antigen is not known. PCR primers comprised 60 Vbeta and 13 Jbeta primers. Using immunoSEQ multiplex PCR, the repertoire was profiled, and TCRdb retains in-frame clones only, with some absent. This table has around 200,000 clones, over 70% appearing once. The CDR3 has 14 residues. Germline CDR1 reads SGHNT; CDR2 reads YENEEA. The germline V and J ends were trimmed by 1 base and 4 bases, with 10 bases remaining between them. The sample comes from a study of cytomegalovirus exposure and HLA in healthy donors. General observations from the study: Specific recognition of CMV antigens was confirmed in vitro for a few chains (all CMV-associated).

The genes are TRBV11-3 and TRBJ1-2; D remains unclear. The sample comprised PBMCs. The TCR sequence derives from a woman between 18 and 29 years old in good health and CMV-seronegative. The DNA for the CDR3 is TGTGCCAGCAGCTTAGGGGCTATGGGCTATGGCTACACCTTC. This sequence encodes CASSLGAMGYGYTF.